The table lists the clone carrying this T cell receptor beta chain with a few counts. Its antigen remains unidentified. Germline values: CDR1 LNHNV, CDR2 YYDKDF (reference sequence). The CDR3 is 13 residues long. With 0 bases removed from V and 6 bases from J, the gap between germline ends came to 9 bases. The sample belongs to a study of T cells in Graves' hyperthyroidism and ophthalmopathy. Overall study results and limits: Most expanded thyroid clonotypes above 0.001 also appeared in blood.

What was amplified from RNA transcripts were TCR beta CDR3 regions. First-round RT-PCR with HTBI primers amplified the TCR CDR3 region. TCRdb re-called the multiplex PCR reads through MiXCR, storing one row per CDR3 protein. The sample contains fewer than 350,000 distinct CDR3 sequences, roughly 18% of which appear only once. The chain is built from TRBV15 and TRBJ2-7; D possibly corresponds to TRBD1 (6 bases). Sequenced sample: blood. This receptor was taken from a woman between 45 and 65 years old with Graves' hyperthyroidism. The DNA for the CDR3 is TGTGCCACCAGCAGAGATCGAGGGGGCGAGCAGTACGTC. This codes for CATSRDRGGEQYV.